This passage covers 18 T cell receptor beta chains from one sample sequenced in a study of chemoradiotherapy in HPV16-positive cancers. Sequenced by immunoSEQ multiplex PCR; TCRdb stores in-frame clones only, minus some. The data contain about 36,000 clones, about nine tenths of them singletons. Sequenced here: blood, sampled from a patient who underwent chemoradiotherapy. These receptors came from a human donor with HPV-associated anogenital cancer.

V usage is TRBV27 and J usage is TRBJ1-4; D possibly corresponds to TRBD1 (6 bases). This CDR3 is 15 amino acids long. V was pared by 6 bases and J by 5 bases, with 16 bases between. Germline loops: CDR1 MNHEY, CDR2 SMNVEV (reference sequence). The CDR3 region has the DNA TGTGCCAGCAGCCCCTCAGGGGAAGAGAATGAAAAACTGTTTTTT. Its protein product is CASSPSGEENEKLFF.

The J gene is TRBJ1-2, the V gene TRBV7-6; the D is unclear. This CDR3 contains 12 residues. V was pared by 3 bases and J by 4 bases, with 6 bases between. The germline gives CDR1 SGHVS, CDR2 FNYEAQ. CDR3 bases: TGTGCCAGCAGCTTCGACGGCTATGGCTACACCTTC. This gives the protein CASSFDGYGYTF.

The chain recombines TRBV11-1 with TRBJ2-1, with D possibly being TRBD1 (6 bases). Germline V gene sequence: CDR1 SGHAT, CDR2 FQDESV (reference sequence). Trimming removed 8 bases from V and 0 bases from J, with 8 bases in between. This CDR3 has 13 amino acids. CDR3 loop: CASRGGSYNEQFF. The CDR3 region has the DNA TGTGCCAGCCGAGGGGGCTCCTACAATGAGCAGTTCTTC.

V usage is TRBV2 and J usage is TRBJ2-3; no firm D call. The germline V gene has CDR1 SNHLY and CDR2 FYNNEI. V was cut by 5 bases and J by 3 bases, with 12 bases left in between. The CDR3 sequence is 14 residues long. CDR3 DNA sequence: TGTGCCAGCAGTCAGGTGCGAAGGACAGATACGCAGTATTTT. This sequence encodes CASSQVRRTDTQYF. Variable domain in full (rest from reference TRBV2 and TRBJ2-3): EPEVTQTPSHQVTQMGQEVILRCVPISNHLYFYWYRQILGQKVEFLVSFYNNEISEKSEIFDDQFSVERPDGSNFTLKIRSTKLEDSAMYFCASSQVRRTDTQYFGPGTRLTVL.

This chain uses TRBV9 with TRBJ2-3; TRBD2 agrees at 9 bases. Germline V CDR1 and CDR2: SGDLS, YYNGEE. V dropped 0 bases and J dropped 6; count of bases not matched to a gene: 5. The CDR3 has 15 residues. As DNA, the CDR3 is TGTGCCAGCAGCGTAGGGACTAGCGTAGTGGATACGCAGTATTTT. Translation: CASSVGTSVVDTQYF. Full variable domain (rest looked up from reference TRBV9 and TRBJ2-3): DSGVTQTPKHLITATGQRVTLRCSPRSGDLSVYWYQQSLDQGLQFLIQYYNGEERAKGNILERFSAQQFPDLHSELNLSSLELGDSALYFCASSVGTSVVDTQYFGPGTRLTVL.

In this sample, this clone turned up a few times. The CDR3 DNA reads TGTGCCGTACAGGGTCCATACTATGGCTACACCTTC. It codes for CAVQGPYYGYTF. The gene calls are TRBV7-9 and TRBJ1-2; D possibly corresponds to TRBD1 (6 bases). This CDR3 has 12 amino acids. Per the germline V gene, CDR1 is SEHNR and CDR2 is FQNEAQ (reference sequence). Trimming took 11 bases from V and 3 from J, leaving 13 bases between them.

The chain uses TRBV7-2 and TRBJ2-5; 8 bases are shared with TRBD1. This CDR3 is 16 amino acids long. Germline-derived CDR1 and CDR2 are SGHTA and FQGNSA. After removal of 3 bases from V and 5 bases from J, the junction contained 11 bases not matched to a gene. CDR3 in DNA: TGTGCCAGCAGCTTCCCCCCCGGACAGGGAGAGGAGACCCAGTACTTC. Encoded protein: CASSFPPGQGEETQYF.

The V call is TRBV19, the J call TRBJ2-7; 11 bases are a match to TRBD1. This CDR3 has 15 amino acids. CDR1 LNHDA and CDR2 SQIVND come from the germline V gene (reference sequence). Unmatched junction bases numbered 8, after V lost 7 bases and J lost 3 bases. The CDR3 reads CASKIRTGGNYEQYF. CDR3 coding DNA: TGTGCCAGTAAAATAAGGACAGGGGGCAACTACGAGCAGTACTTC. The full variable domain, with the rest looked up from reference TRBV19 and TRBJ2-7, is DGGITQSPKYLFRKEGQNVTLSCEQNLNHDAMYWYRQDPGQGLRLIYYSQIVNDFQKGDIAEGYSVSREKKESFPLTVTSAQKNPTAFYLCASKIRTGGNYEQYFGPGTRLTVT.

This chain connects TRBV4-1 to TRBJ1-3; D gene unclear. V lost 1 base to trimming and J lost 3 bases, with 13 bases between them. The germline V gene encodes CDR1 MGHRA and CDR2 YSYEKL. The CDR3 spans 16 residues. In DNA, the CDR3 is TGCGCCAGCAGCCAAGCAGGCGCAGGTTTTGGAAACACCATATATTTT. Translation gives CASSQAGAGFGNTIYF.

The V and J genes are TRBV6-5 and TRBJ1-2; no reliable D call. CDR1 is MNHEY and CDR2 is SVGAGI in the germline V gene. Trimming shortened V by 7 bases and J by 6 bases, and 15 bases separated the two germline ends. The CDR3 length is 13 residues. The CDR3 spells CASMGNAPDGYTF. Here the CDR3 DNA reads TGTGCCAGCATGGGCAACGCCCCGGATGGCTACACCTTC.

The chain recombines TRBV4-3 with TRBJ2-3; tentative D call: TRBD2 (6 bases). Germline lookup yields CDR1 LGHNA and CDR2 YSLEER. This CDR3 spans 16 amino acids. Trimming took 0 bases from V and 4 from J, leaving 14 bases between them. The CDR3 sequence: CASSQDRSSVADTQYF. The DNA of the CDR3 is TGCGCCAGCAGCCAAGATAGGTCTAGCGTCGCAGATACGCAGTATTTT.

The chain couples TRBV30 to TRBJ1-1; 9 bases are shared with TRBD1. Germline assignment: CDR1 GTSNPN and CDR2 SVGIG (reference sequence). The CDR3 totals 15 residues. J gave up 5 bases and V 5 bases, and 12 bases lay outside the gene matches. The CDR3 loop is CAWDRDREYLTEAFF. The CDR3, as DNA: TGTGCCTGGGATAGGGACAGGGAATATTTAACTGAAGCTTTCTTT.

The chain recombines TRBV7-9 with TRBJ1-5, with D perhaps TRBD1 (5 bases). The CDR3 runs to 14 residues. The V gene lost 5 bases and the J gene lost 2 bases, with 10 bases spanning the gap. In germline, CDR1 is SEHNR, CDR2 FQNEAQ (reference sequence). The chain's CDR3 is CASSRGNGNQPQHF. The CDR3, as DNA: TGTGCCAGCAGCAGGGGAAATGGCAATCAGCCCCAGCATTTT.

This clone was seen only once. The V call is TRBV10-1, the J call TRBJ1-2, with D unresolved. Germline loops: CDR1 WNHNN, CDR2 SYGVQD (reference sequence). The CDR3 spans 13 residues. The ends were cut back, 2 bases at V and 4 bases at J, with 8 bases in the middle. The CDR3 bases are TGCGCCAGCAGTGAGGGCAGCCGCTATGGCTACACCTTC. The encoded protein is CASSEGSRYGYTF.

The rearrangement joins TRBV16 to TRBJ1-4; the match to TRBD1 covers 7 bases. Germline V gene data show CDR1 as KGHSY and CDR2 as FQNENV. Germline trimming cut 4 bases from V and 5 bases from J; bases unmatched to any gene: 4. CDR3 length: 14 residues. The CDR3 sequence is CASSRQGGNEKLFF. The DNA of the CDR3 is TGTGCCAGCAGCCGGCAGGGGGGGAATGAAAAACTGTTTTTT.

The gene calls are TRBV11-3 and TRBJ2-7, with D hard to call. From germline, CDR1 is SGHNT and CDR2 YENEEA. Deletions cut 4 bases from V and 0 bases from J, with 13 bases between. The CDR3 consists of 15 residues. The CDR3 loop reads CASSSWLHSSYEQYF. CDR3 DNA: TGTGCCAGCAGCTCGTGGTTACATAGCTCCTACGAGCAGTACTTC.

V usage is TRBV6-1 and J usage is TRBJ2-2; 9 bases are shared with TRBD1. CDR1 is MNHNS and CDR2 is SASEGT in the germline V gene. The V gene end was trimmed by 8 bases and the J gene end by 6 bases; junction bases not matched to a gene: 7. This CDR3 region has 14 residues. The CDR3 DNA follows: TGTGCCAGCCGGACAGGGGCGGTCTCCGGGGAGCTGTTTTTT. Translation gives CASRTGAVSGELFF.

The chain recombines TRBV29-1 with TRBJ2-3; D is uncertain. The V end lost 3 bases, the J end lost 3 bases, and 13 bases lay between the germline ends. The CDR3 covers 14 residues. Germline lookup yields CDR1 SQVTM and CDR2 ANQGSEA. CDR3 in amino acids: CSVDPVGSTDTQYF. The CDR3 DNA sequence: TGCAGCGTTGACCCGGTGGGGTCTACAGATACGCAGTATTTT.